The clone carrying this TCR beta chain was counted a few times. The antigen is unknown. The PCR ran on 60 Vbeta and 13 Jbeta primers. Using immunoSEQ multiplex PCR, the repertoire was profiled, and TCRdb retains in-frame clones only, with some absent. The sample lists about 120,000 clones, 77% occurring once. The CDR3 runs to 14 residues. The V and J ends lost 1 base and 4 bases, in that order; junction bases with no gene match: 3. Germline CDR1 is SEHNR and CDR2 is FQNEAQ (reference sequence). This sample is part of a study of cytomegalovirus exposure and HLA in healthy donors. About the research overall: Of the donors genotyped, 398 in all, about 80% fell in the Caucasian-associated ancestry cluster.

Study results and caveats: Association with HLA alleles at 0.05 false discovery rate was found for 15,000 to 20,000 TCR beta sequences in a later analysis. A few of the chains that were CMV-associated were confirmed in vitro to be specific for CMV antigens. The Asian-associated ancestry cluster reportedly had fewer N-insertions than the approximately 670-donor mean in a later analysis.

The chain is built from TRBV7-9 and TRBJ2-5, with TRBD2 matching 7 bases. This TCR was sampled from a human donor in good health. Sequenced: PBMCs. The DNA of the CDR3 is TGTGCCAGCAGCTTAGGGGGCGGGGGAGAGACCCAGTACTTC. Amino acids: CASSLGGGGETQYF.